These 2 T cell receptor beta chains originate from one sample sequenced in a study of shared clonotypes between healthy human individuals. The table came from immunoSEQ multiplex PCR; TCRdb's copy has only in-frame clones and leaves some out. The sample has about 530,000 clones; roughly 79% are singletons. Sequencing was done on a sample of PBMCs. The source of these receptors is a woman in her thirties or forties in good health. Some clones in this sample may be carry-over from other donors' samples.

To note about this clone: Because the CDR3's place on the DNA is in doubt, the DNA is left out and the CDR3 is given as listed by TCRdb. The J gene is TRBJ2-2, the V gene TRBV7-2; the table's D call TRBD2 went unverified against the DNA. Including both end residues, the CDR3 is 13 amino acids long. CDR1 and CDR2 from the germline V gene are SGHTA and FQGNSA. The CDR3 here is CASSPLRAGELFF.

The chain carries TRBV5-1 and TRBJ2-5; TRBD2 matches at 8 bases. The CDR3 extends over 15 amino acids. Germline CDR1 SGHRS, CDR2 YFSETQ. The junction had 5 bases not matched to a gene; V was cut back by 2 bases and J by 2 bases. The chain's CDR3 is CASSFTSGGQETQYF. The CDR3, as DNA: TGCGCCAGCAGCTTCACTAGCGGAGGGCAAGAGACCCAGTACTTC. Drawing the rest from reference TRBV5-1 and TRBJ2-5, the complete variable domain is KAGVTQTPRYLIKTRGQQVTLSCSPISGHRSVSWYQQTPGQGLQFLFEYFSETQRNKGNFPGRFSGRQFSNSRSEMNVSTLELGDSALYLCASSFTSGGQETQYFGPGTRLLVL.